The next 19 T cell receptor beta chains were all read from a single sample in a study of graft-versus-host responses after intestinal transplantation. What these receptors recognize is not known. Here immunoSEQ multiplex PCR was the method, and the copy in TCRdb shows in-frame clones only, minus some. The sample records roughly 89,000 clones, around 90% being singletons. Source: unstimulated CD4+ T cells sorted from spleen or lymph node cells, taken before intestinal transplant. Receptors originate from a human donor who received an intestinal transplant.

For the CDR3, the DNA is TGCGCCAGCAGCTTGGCCTCGGGACAGCCCTACGAGCAGTACTTC. Translated: CASSLASGQPYEQYF. This chain uses TRBV5-1 with TRBJ2-7, with 7 bases matching TRBD1. The germline CDR1 and CDR2 sequences are SGHRS and YFSETQ. Unmatched junction bases numbered 5, after V lost 0 bases and J lost 2 bases. The length of the CDR3 is 15 residues.

In its sample, this clone was seen once. The chain uses TRBV4-3 and TRBJ1-6; no clear D. V was pared by 0 bases and J by 7 bases, with 16 bases between. Germline values: CDR1 LGHNA, CDR2 YSLEER. The CDR3 is made up of 17 amino acids. DNA of the CDR3: TGCGCCAGCAGCCAAGATCCGTATTTGGAGGTAAATTCACCCCTCCACTTT. It yields the protein CASSQDPYLEVNSPLHF.

J is TRBJ2-7 and V is TRBV7-2; D possibly corresponds to TRBD1 (5 bases). Germline-derived CDR1 and CDR2 are SGHTA and FQGNSA. The CDR3 consists of 13 residues. V was clipped by 2 bases and J by 5 bases, with 10 bases between them. Written as DNA, the CDR3 is TGTGCCAGCAGCTTAAGGGGCATCCACGAGCAGTACTTC. Amino acid sequence: CASSLRGIHEQYF.

The rearrangement joins TRBV27 to TRBJ2-3; TRBD2 aligns across 7 bases. V was pared by 6 bases and J by 5 bases, with 8 bases of the junction left unmatched. The CDR3 extends over 14 amino acids. The germline CDR1 and CDR2 sequences are MNHEY and SMNVEV (reference sequence). The CDR3 loop reads CASRSGLTLDTQYF. CDR3 nucleotide sequence: TGTGCCAGCAGGTCGGGACTAACCCTAGATACGCAGTATTTT.

The chain couples TRBV19 to TRBJ1-1; D might be TRBD1 (6 bases). V was trimmed by 8 bases and J by 4 bases, leaving 17 bases between them. The CDR3 runs to 14 residues. The germline gives CDR1 LNHDA, CDR2 SQIVND (reference sequence). Here the CDR3 DNA reads TGTGCCAGTGTACTGGGGGCATCGTTCACTGAAGCTTTCTTT. Encoded protein: CASVLGASFTEAFF.

V is TRBV4-3 and J is TRBJ2-7; D possibly corresponds to TRBD1 (5 bases). This CDR3 spans 13 amino acids. The V end was cut by 1 base, the J end by 9 bases, with 13 bases between. Per germline, CDR1 LGHNA and CDR2 YSLEER. The chain's CDR3 is CASSQVLTGGQYF. Written as DNA, the CDR3 is TGCGCCAGCAGCCAAGTTTTAACAGGCGGGCAGTACTTC.

The chain links TRBV7-3 to TRBJ2-3; TRBD2 matches at 10 bases. The CDR3 is made up of 13 amino acids. J gave up 6 bases and V 5 bases, and 2 bases lay outside the gene matches. Looked up from germline, CDR1 is SGHTA and CDR2 is FQGTGA. CDR3 sequence (DNA): TGTGCCAGCAGCCCGGGACTAGCGGATACGCAGTATTTT. Protein: CASSPGLADTQYF.

Written as DNA, the CDR3 is TGTGCCAGCAGGACTTTCGGGGGAACCACTGAAGCTTTCTTT. This translates into CASRTFGGTTEAFF. This rearrangement joins TRBV6-5 to TRBJ1-1; TRBD1 is a possible D gene (5 bases). Between the trimmed V and J ends, which lost 6 bases and 4 bases, there was a span of 15 bases. The CDR3 runs to 14 residues. Looked up from germline, CDR1 is MNHEY and CDR2 is SVGAGI.

The rearrangement links TRBV18 to TRBJ2-3; TRBD1 agrees at 9 bases. In germline, CDR1 is KGHSH, CDR2 LQKENI. With 3 bases clipped from V and 3 bases from J, the junction kept 7 bases outside the gene matches. The CDR3 has 16 residues. CDR3 sequence reads: CASSPTGTGRTDTQYF. As DNA, the CDR3 is TGTGCCAGCTCACCCACCGGGACAGGGCGTACAGATACGCAGTATTTT.

The chain couples TRBV5-1 to TRBJ2-1; TRBD2 matches 13 bases. CDR1 and CDR2 from the germline V gene are SGHRS and YFSETQ. The trim removed 0 bases at V and 0 bases at J, leaving 3 bases unmatched. CDR3 size: 18 residues. The CDR3 loop reads CASSLGGLAGSSYNEQFF. The CDR3 nucleotides are TGCGCCAGCAGCTTGGGGGGACTAGCGGGGAGCTCCTACAATGAGCAGTTCTTC.

V usage is TRBV29-1 and J usage is TRBJ1-3, with D possibly being TRBD1 (6 bases). Germline V gene lookup returns CDR1 SQVTM and CDR2 ANQGSEA. V dropped 1 base and J dropped 2 bases, with 15 bases sitting between them. CDR3 length equals 16 residues. CDR3 nucleotide sequence: TGCAGCGTTGAAGCTGGACGGGGGGCAGCTGGAAACACCATATATTTT. Protein: CSVEAGRGAAGNTIYF.

The J gene is TRBJ1-2, the V gene TRBV6-1, with TRBD1 matching over 7 bases. Germline CDR1 reads MNHNS; CDR2 reads SASEGT. Trimming at V came to 2 bases and at J to 4 bases, leaving 7 bases not matched to a gene. The CDR3 spans 15 residues. In nucleotides, the CDR3 is TGTGCCAGCAGTGAATCTGGCAGGGGGAGCTATGGCTACACCTTC. This codes for CASSESGRGSYGYTF.

This clone was seen a few times. The V call is TRBV2, the J call TRBJ1-2, with TRBD1 as a possible D gene (5 bases). This CDR3 is built from 14 residues. CDR1 and CDR2 (germline): SNHLY, FYNNEI. V lost 5 bases to trimming and J lost 3 bases, with 13 bases between them. Here the CDR3 reads CASSWEVRDYGYTF. The CDR3, as DNA: TGTGCCAGCAGTTGGGAGGTCAGGGACTATGGCTACACCTTC.

This clone was picked up one time. The chain joins TRBV5-4 to TRBJ2-3; D is unresolved. CDR1 and CDR2 from the germline V gene are SGHNT and YYREEE (reference sequence). The V end was cut by 3 bases, the J end by 2 bases, with 16 bases between. CDR3 length: 16 residues. This chain's CDR3 is CASSWKTAKATDTQYF. The DNA for the CDR3 is TGTGCCAGCAGCTGGAAAACAGCAAAGGCCACAGATACGCAGTATTTT. Full variable domain (remainder filled in from reference TRBV5-4 and TRBJ2-3): ETGVTQSPTHLIKTRGQQVTLRCSSQSGHNTVSWYQQALGQGPQFIFQYYREEENGRGNFPPRFSGLQFPNYSSELNVNALELDDSALYLCASSWKTAKATDTQYFGPGTRLTVL.

The chain joins TRBV6-5 to TRBJ1-4; a weak D match, TRBD1 (5 bases). The CDR3 contains 14 residues. V lost 7 bases to trimming and J lost 0 bases, with 9 bases between them. CDR1 is MNHEY, CDR2 SVGAGI, per germline. The CDR3 loop reads CASKGAATNEKLFF. The CDR3 DNA is TGTGCCAGCAAAGGGGCCGCAACTAATGAAAAACTGTTTTTT.

Only one count was recorded for this clone. V gene TRBV30 combines with J gene TRBJ2-5; D possibly corresponds to TRBD1 (6 bases). Germline V gene lookup returns CDR1 GTSNPN and CDR2 SVGIG (reference sequence). The CDR3 has 12 amino acids. Trimming removed 0 bases at V and 4 bases at J, with 6 bases between. The CDR3 DNA follows: TGTGCCTGGAGTGTACAGGGAGAGACCCAGTACTTC. Encoded protein: CAWSVQGETQYF. The full variable domain, completed using reference TRBV30 and TRBJ2-5, is SQTIHQWPATLVQPVGSPLSLECTVEGTSNPNLYWYRQAAGRGLQLLFYSVGIGQISSEVPQNLSASRPQDRQFILSSKKLLLSDSGFYLCAWSVQGETQYFGPGTRLLVL.

This clone was picked up a small number of times. The chain employs TRBV6-1 and TRBJ1-6; the D gene is possibly TRBD1 (5 bases). The ends were cut back, 3 bases at V and 9 bases at J, with 12 bases in the middle. This CDR3 has 14 amino acids. Germline assignment: CDR1 MNHNS and CDR2 SASEGT. CDR3 coding DNA: TGTGCCAGCAGTGAGGGGCAAAGGATTTCACCCCTCCACTTT. Protein product: CASSEGQRISPLHF.

This chain joins TRBV6-5 and TRBJ2-7; the match to TRBD2 covers 11 bases. The CDR3 covers 15 residues. Germline V gene sequence: CDR1 MNHEY, CDR2 SVGAGI. J gave up 0 bases and V 8 bases, and 6 bases lay outside the gene matches. CDR3 coding DNA: TGTGCCAGCGCTAGCGGGAGGATGAGCTCCTACGAGCAGTACTTC. This codes for CASASGRMSSYEQYF.

The chain is built from TRBV5-4 and TRBJ1-1, with no clear D. Trimming shortened V by 3 bases and J by 1 base, and 10 bases separated the two germline ends. The CDR3 runs to 14 residues. Germline V gene data show CDR1 as SGHNT and CDR2 as YYREEE (reference sequence). The CDR3 DNA reads TGTGCCAGCAGCTCGGGTCCGGCGAACACTGAAGCTTTCTTT. Residues: CASSSGPANTEAFF.